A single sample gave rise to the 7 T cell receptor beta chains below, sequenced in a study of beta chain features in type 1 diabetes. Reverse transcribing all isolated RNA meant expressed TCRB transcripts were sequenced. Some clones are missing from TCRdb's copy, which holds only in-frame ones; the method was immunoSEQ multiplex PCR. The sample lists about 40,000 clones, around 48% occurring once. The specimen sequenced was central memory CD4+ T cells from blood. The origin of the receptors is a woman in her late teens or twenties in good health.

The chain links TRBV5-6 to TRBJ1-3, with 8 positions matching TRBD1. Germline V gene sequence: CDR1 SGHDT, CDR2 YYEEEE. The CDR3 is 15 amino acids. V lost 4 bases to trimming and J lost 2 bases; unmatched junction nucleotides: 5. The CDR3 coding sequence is TGTGCCAGCAGCCCGTTGGACAGGGCTGGAAACACCATATATTTT. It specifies CASSPLDRAGNTIYF.

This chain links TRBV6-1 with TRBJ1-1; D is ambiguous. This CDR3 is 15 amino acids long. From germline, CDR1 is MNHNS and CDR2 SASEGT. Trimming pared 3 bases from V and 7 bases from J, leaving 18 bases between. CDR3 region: CASSDQPGWSVEAFF. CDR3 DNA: TGTGCCAGCAGTGATCAACCGGGGTGGTCGGTTGAAGCTTTCTTT.

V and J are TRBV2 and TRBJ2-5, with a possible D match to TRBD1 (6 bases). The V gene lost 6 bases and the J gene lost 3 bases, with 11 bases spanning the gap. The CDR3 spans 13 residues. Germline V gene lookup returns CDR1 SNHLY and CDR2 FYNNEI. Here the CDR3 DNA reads TGTGCCAGCAGCGAGGGACAAAAAGAGACCCAGTACTTC. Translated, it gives CASSEGQKETQYF. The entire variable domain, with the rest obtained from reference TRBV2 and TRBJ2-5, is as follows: EPEVTQTPSHQVTQMGQEVILRCVPISNHLYFYWYRQILGQKVEFLVSFYNNEISEKSEIFDDQFSVERPDGSNFTLKIRSTKLEDSAMYFCASSEGQKETQYFGPGTRLLVL.

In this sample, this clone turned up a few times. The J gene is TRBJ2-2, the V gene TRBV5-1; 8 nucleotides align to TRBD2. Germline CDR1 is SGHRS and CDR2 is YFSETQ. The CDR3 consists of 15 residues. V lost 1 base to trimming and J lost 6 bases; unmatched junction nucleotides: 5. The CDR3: CASSLNGGAAGELFF. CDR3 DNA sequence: TGCGCCAGCAGCTTGAACGGGGGGGCAGCCGGGGAGCTGTTTTTT.

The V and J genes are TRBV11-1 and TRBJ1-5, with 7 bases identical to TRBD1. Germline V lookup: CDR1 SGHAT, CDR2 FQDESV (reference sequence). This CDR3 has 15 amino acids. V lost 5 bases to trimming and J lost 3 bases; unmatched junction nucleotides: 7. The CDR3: CASSAGGQNNQPQHF. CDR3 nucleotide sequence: TGTGCCAGCAGCGCCGGGGGACAGAACAATCAGCCCCAGCATTTT.

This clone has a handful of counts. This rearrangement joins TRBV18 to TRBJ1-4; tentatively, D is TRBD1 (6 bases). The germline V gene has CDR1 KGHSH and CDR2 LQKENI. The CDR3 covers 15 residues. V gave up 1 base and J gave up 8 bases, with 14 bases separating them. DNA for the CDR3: TGTGCCAGCTCACCACTCAGGGGCGACGGGGAAAAACTGTTTTTT. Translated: CASSPLRGDGEKLFF.

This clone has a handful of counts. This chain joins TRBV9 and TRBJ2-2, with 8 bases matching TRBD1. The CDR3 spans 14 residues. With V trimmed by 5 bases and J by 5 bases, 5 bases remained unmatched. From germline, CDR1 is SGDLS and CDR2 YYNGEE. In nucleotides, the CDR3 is TGTGCCAGCAGTACAGGGGGTAGGACCGGGGAGCTGTTTTTT. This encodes CASSTGGRTGELFF.